Presented here are 17 T cell receptor beta chains from one specimen sequenced in a study of T cells in Graves' hyperthyroidism and ophthalmopathy. TCR beta CDR3 region amplification was performed from RNA transcripts. Primed by the HTBI set, a first-round RT-PCR was run on the TCR CDR3. A single record per CDR3 protein comes from TCRdb applying MiXCR to the multiplex PCR reads. Among roughly 530,000 distinct CDR3 sequences listed, 15% to 20% were seen once. The sample comprised blood. Every receptor here comes from a woman under 30 with Graves' ophthalmopathy.

The CDR3 loop is CASSLLTGGANTEAFF. As DNA, the CDR3 is TGTGCCAGCAGTCTACTGACAGGGGGCGCGAACACTGAAGCTTTCTTT. V is TRBV6-1 and J is TRBJ1-1, with 10 bases matching TRBD1. V was clipped by 5 bases and J by 1 base; unmatched bases: 7. The CDR3 extends over 16 amino acids. In germline, CDR1 is MNHNS, CDR2 SASEGT.

This clonotype was counted at least ten times. This rearrangement joins TRBV7-2 to TRBJ2-3; the match to TRBD2 covers 12 bases. The CDR3 runs 15 residues. J was trimmed by 5 bases and V by 5 bases; bases with no gene match: 5. Looked up from germline, CDR1 is SGHTA and CDR2 is FQGNSA. CDR3 sequence: CASSKLAGGGDTQYF. For the CDR3, the DNA is TGTGCCAGCAGCAAACTAGCGGGAGGAGGAGATACGCAGTATTTT.

A remark on this clonotype: This could be a read error, since a much larger clone is one nucleotide away. The rearrangement uses TRBV2 and TRBJ2-5; TRBD2 might be the D (6 bases). Germline CDR1 SNHLY, CDR2 FYNNEI. Trimming removed 10 bases from V and 5 bases from J, with 17 bases in between. The CDR3 runs 13 residues. The CDR3 here is CANTREMGETQYF. The CDR3 coding sequence is TGTGCCAACACCCGGGAGATGGGGGAGACCCAGTACTTC.

This chain joins TRBV7-3 and TRBJ2-1; 13 bases are a match to TRBD2. The germline V gene has CDR1 SGHTA and CDR2 FQGTGA. The junction had 12 bases not matched to a gene; V was cut back by 5 bases and J by 2 bases. CDR3 length: 19 amino acids. The CDR3 here is CASSPLGGGLAGAYNEQFF. CDR3 nucleotide sequence: TGTGCCAGCAGCCCCCTCGGGGGTGGACTAGCGGGAGCCTACAATGAGCAGTTCTTC.

This clonotype occurred many times. V is TRBV11-2 and J is TRBJ1-1; D is undetermined. CDR3 length: 13 amino acids. Germline V gene lookup returns CDR1 SGHAT and CDR2 FQNNGV. V was cut by 2 bases and J by 4 bases, with 8 bases left in between. CDR3 sequence: CASSLPEGTEAFF. In DNA form, the CDR3 reads TGTGCCAGCAGCTTACCCGAAGGCACTGAAGCTTTCTTT.

This clonotype was detected ten times or more. The chain carries TRBV5-6 and TRBJ1-1; D is ambiguous. Trimming took off 0 bases at V and 2 bases at J, with 8 bases between the two ends. The CDR3 length is 14 residues. Germline loops: CDR1 SGHDT, CDR2 YYEEEE. The CDR3 coding sequence is TGTGCCAGCAGCTTGGAGCCAGGCAACACTGAAGCTTTCTTT. Translation: CASSLEPGNTEAFF.

V usage is TRBV19 and J usage is TRBJ1-2; 7 bases match TRBD1. CDR3 length equals 11 residues. In germline, CDR1 is LNHDA, CDR2 SQIVND (reference sequence). The ends lost 11 bases at V and 8 bases at J; junction bases unmatched: 8. The CDR3 reads CAAKQGSGYTF. In DNA form, the CDR3 reads TGTGCCGCAAAACAGGGGTCCGGCTACACCTTC.

This clonotype was detected ten times or more. V is TRBV27 and J is TRBJ1-1, with D unresolved. The V end lost 2 bases, the J end lost 4 bases, and 8 bases lay between the germline ends. This CDR3 has 13 amino acids. From germline, CDR1 is MNHEY and CDR2 SMNVEV (reference sequence). CDR3: CASSLGFRTEAFF. The CDR3 DNA reads TGTGCCAGCAGTTTAGGCTTCCGCACTGAAGCTTTCTTT.

This clonotype was seen ten or more times. This chain connects TRBV6-1 to TRBJ1-5; D possibly corresponds to TRBD1 (5 bases). The CDR3 has 17 amino acids. CDR1 MNHNS and CDR2 SASEGT come from the germline V gene. V was shortened by 2 bases and J by 0 bases, with 14 bases between the two germline ends. The CDR3 sequence is CASSEQGPPYSNQPQHF. CDR3 in DNA: TGTGCCAGCAGTGAACAGGGACCGCCTTATAGCAATCAGCCCCAGCATTTT.

This clonotype was picked up many times. The J gene is TRBJ2-3, the V gene TRBV12-3 or TRBV12-4, with TRBD2 as a possible D gene (6 bases). V dropped 6 bases and J dropped 5 bases, with 18 bases sitting between them. The CDR3 is 15 residues long. This chain's CDR3 is CASRGFGTQRDTQYF. CDR3 DNA: TGTGCCAGCAGGGGGTTCGGGACTCAACGAGATACGCAGTATTTT.

The rearrangement uses TRBV11-3 and TRBJ2-2, with 9 bases lining up with TRBD1. The CDR3 extends over 15 amino acids. V dropped 5 bases and J dropped 7; count of bases not matched to a gene: 8. Germline values: CDR1 SGHNT, CDR2 YENEEA. The CDR3 DNA follows: TGTGCCAGCAGCCTAAGAACAGGGGGCGTCGGGGAGCTGTTTTTT. Protein sequence: CASSLRTGGVGELFF.

This clonotype was seen ten or more times. V and J are TRBV2 and TRBJ1-2; D is perhaps TRBD1 (6 bases). This CDR3 is built from 15 residues. V lost 2 bases and J lost 8, with 18 bases in between. Germline V gene sequence: CDR1 SNHLY, CDR2 FYNNEI. The CDR3 coding sequence is TGTGCCAGCAGTGAAATGTTGCAGGGGCCCTCCGGCTACACCTTC. Its translation: CASSEMLQGPSGYTF. The variable domain in full, with the rest retrieved from reference TRBV2 and TRBJ1-2, is EPEVTQTPSHQVTQMGQEVILRCVPISNHLYFYWYRQILGQKVEFLVSFYNNEISEKSEIFDDQFSVERPDGSNFTLKIRSTKLEDSAMYFCASSEMLQGPSGYTFGSGTRLTVV.

This clonotype was counted many times. An end of the junction differs from the germline gene, which may be a read error. The chain has TRBV11-3 and TRBJ2-3; TRBD2 aligns across 7 bases. The CDR3 has 16 amino acids. CDR1 and CDR2 from the germline V gene are SGHNT and YENEEA. CDR3 DNA: TGTGCCAGCAGCTCCCAAAGCGGGATTAGCACAGGTACGCAGTATTTT. It translates to CASSSQSGISTGTQYF.

The J gene is TRBJ1-5, the V gene TRBV15; D may be TRBD1 (5 bases). V lost 8 bases and J 0 bases, leaving 8 bases between the germline ends. This CDR3 spans 13 amino acids. The germline V gene has CDR1 LNHNV and CDR2 YYDKDF (reference sequence). The chain's CDR3 is CATGGGSNQPQHF. DNA for the CDR3: TGTGCCACCGGGGGGGGTAGCAATCAGCCCCAGCATTTT.

This rearrangement joins TRBV27 to TRBJ2-2; TRBD1 agrees at 7 bases. Germline CDR1 MNHEY, CDR2 SMNVEV (reference sequence). J gave up 3 bases and V 9 bases, and 7 bases lay outside the gene matches. The CDR3 consists of 14 residues. CDR3 DNA sequence: TGTGCCAGTTCAGAAGGGGGCTACACCGGGGAGCTGTTTTTT. This encodes CASSEGGYTGELFF.

This clonotype was detected only a few times. The chain has TRBV5-1 and TRBJ1-4, with D hard to call. V shed 5 bases and J shed 2 bases, with 7 bases lying between them. Per the germline V gene, CDR1 is SGHRS and CDR2 is YFSETQ. The CDR3 consists of 13 residues. The CDR3 nucleotides are TGCGCCAGCAGGACGCACACTAATGAAAAACTGTTTTTT. It specifies CASRTHTNEKLFF.

The J gene is TRBJ2-2, the V gene TRBV6-1; tentative D call: TRBD1 (6 bases). V was shortened by 4 bases and J by 1 base, with 13 bases between the two germline ends. Germline V gene sequence: CDR1 MNHNS, CDR2 SASEGT. The CDR3 consists of 16 residues. This CDR3 reads CASSVGQRLNTGELFF. The CDR3 nucleotides are TGTGCCAGCAGTGTCGGACAGCGGTTGAACACCGGGGAGCTGTTTTTT.